These T cell receptor beta chains were read from a single sample in a study of blood T cell repertoires in COVID-19. Clones were read by immunoSEQ multiplex PCR, and TCRdb kept only the in-frame ones, dropping some. The table has 35,000 to 50,000 clones, 86% seen once. Sequenced sample: peripheral blood. Receptors originate from a man in his 70s with acute or convalescent COVID-19. CDR3s include the opening cysteine and the closing phenylalanine or tryptophan. Each record gives: J gene, clone size, D gene, V gene, CDR3 DNA, CDR3 protein. The D gene is left open where the match is weak. A row's size may be missing; if present it is once, few, many or a size class.

J gene: TRBJ2-7; clone size: .; D gene: TRBD1; V gene: TRBV18; CDR3 DNA: TGTGCCAGCTCAACCCGGGACAGCTTCTACGAGCAGTACTTC; CDR3 protein: CASSTRDSFYEQYF
J gene: TRBJ1-2; clone size: .; D gene: .; V gene: TRBV3-1/TRBV3-2; CDR3 DNA: TGTGCCAGCAGCCAAGACCCCCCGACAGATGGCTACACCTTC; CDR3 protein: CASSQDPPTDGYTF
J gene: TRBJ2-7; clone size: .; D gene: .; V gene: TRBV5-6; CDR3 DNA: TGTGCCAGCAGCTGGGGGCCAGGGGCCTCCTACGAGCAGTACTTC; CDR3 protein: CASSWGPGASYEQYF
J gene: TRBJ2-1; clone size: .; D gene: .; V gene: TRBV24-1; CDR3 DNA: TGTGCCACCAGTGACCTTACTAGCAGCAATGAGCAGTTCTTC; CDR3 protein: CATSDLTSSNEQFF
J gene: TRBJ2-1; clone size: .; D gene: .; V gene: TRBV28; CDR3 DNA: TGTGCCAGCAGTCCCGGCGGATTTGGGGAGGTCAATGAGCAGTTCTTC; CDR3 protein: CASSPGGFGEVNEQFF
J gene: TRBJ1-2; clone size: few; D gene: .; V gene: TRBV3-1/TRBV3-2; CDR3 DNA: TGTGCCAGCAGCCAGGCAGGGTTGGAGGGCTACACCTTC; CDR3 protein: CASSQAGLEGYTF
J gene: TRBJ2-5; clone size: .; D gene: TRBD2; V gene: TRBV6-1; CDR3 DNA: TGTGCCAGCAGTGAAGCGCTACGGGGGGGGAATATTGAGAAGACCCAGTACTTC; CDR3 protein: CASSEALRGGNIEKTQYF
J gene: TRBJ2-1; clone size: .; D gene: TRBD2; V gene: TRBV6-2/TRBV6-3; CDR3 DNA: TGTGCCAGCAGTTCCCCAGTCGGGGGGAGGGACAATGAGCAGTTCTTC; CDR3 protein: CASSSPVGGRDNEQFF
J gene: TRBJ2-5; clone size: once; D gene: .; V gene: TRBV5-4; CDR3 DNA: TGTGCCAGCAGCTTGGAGTGGGACAACCAAGAGACCCAGTACTTC; CDR3 protein: CASSLEWDNQETQYF
J gene: TRBJ2-7; clone size: once; D gene: .; V gene: TRBV3-1/TRBV3-2; CDR3 DNA: TGTGCCAGCAGTGGCAGTCCTCCCTACGAGCAGTACTTC; CDR3 protein: CASSGSPPYEQYF
J gene: TRBJ2-3; clone size: .; D gene: .; V gene: TRBV5-5; CDR3 DNA: TGTGCCAGCAGCTTAGGATCGGGTGGCGATACGCAGTATTTT; CDR3 protein: CASSLGSGGDTQYF
J gene: TRBJ1-1; clone size: .; D gene: TRBD1; V gene: TRBV5-5; CDR3 DNA: TGTGCCAGCAGCTTTACGGGACAGCTGAACACTGAAGCTTTCTTT; CDR3 protein: CASSFTGQLNTEAFF
J gene: TRBJ1-2; clone size: .; D gene: TRBD1; V gene: TRBV30; CDR3 DNA: TGTGCCTGGGCCCCCGGGACAGATTATGGCTACACCTTC; CDR3 protein: CAWAPGTDYGYTF
J gene: TRBJ1-2; clone size: once; D gene: .; V gene: TRBV30; CDR3 DNA: TGTGCCTGGAGTCGCGGTGCTAACTATGGCTACACCTTC; CDR3 protein: CAWSRGANYGYTF
J gene: TRBJ1-5; clone size: .; D gene: TRBD1; V gene: TRBV30; CDR3 DNA: TGTGCCTGGAGTTCGAGACAGGGGGGACTACTTAGCAATCAGCCCCAGCATTTT; CDR3 protein: CAWSSRQGGLLSNQPQHF
J gene: TRBJ1-4; clone size: .; D gene: .; V gene: TRBV19; CDR3 DNA: TGTGCCAGTAGTATCGCTTCGTCGGGGGAAAAACTGTTTTTT; CDR3 protein: CASSIASSGEKLFF
J gene: TRBJ2-1; clone size: once; D gene: TRBD1; V gene: TRBV10-1; CDR3 DNA: TGCGCCAGCAGTAGTCACAGGGGTGGCGAGCAGTTCTTC; CDR3 protein: CASSSHRGGEQFF